This is a list of T cell receptor beta chains from one sample in a study of blood T cells in healthy people across ages. From the 5' RACE reads, TCRdb called clonotypes with MiXCR, one entry per CDR3 protein. The table records 700,000 to 950,000 distinct CDR3 sequences, 58% of them present only once. What was sequenced was blood. The source is a man aged 30 to 45 in good health. Both conserved end residues are part of each CDR3. A D gene is named only where the DNA matches it firmly. Size values are once, few and many counts, or a class for expanded clones, and some rows have none.

D gene: .
clone size: .
J gene: TRBJ2-2
V gene: TRBV29-1
CDR3 DNA: TGCAGCGTAACCGGGACCGGGGGACCCACCGGGGAGCTGTTTTTT
CDR3 protein: CSVTGTGGPTGELFF

D gene: .
clone size: once
J gene: TRBJ1-2
V gene: TRBV6-1
CDR3 DNA: TGTGCCAGCAGTTCGGGACCCCTGGGGGGCGATGGCTACACCTTC
CDR3 protein: CASSSGPLGGDGYTF

D gene: TRBD2
clone size: .
J gene: TRBJ2-7
V gene: TRBV28
CDR3 DNA: TGTGCCAGCAGCATCGGGGGGGCGTACGAGCAGTACTTC
CDR3 protein: CASSIGGAYEQYF

D gene: .
clone size: .
J gene: TRBJ2-5
V gene: TRBV7-2
CDR3 DNA: TGTGCCAGCAGCCCCTGGGGGACTTCCCAAGAGACCCAGTACTTC
CDR3 protein: CASSPWGTSQETQYF

D gene: .
clone size: .
J gene: TRBJ2-4
V gene: TRBV29-1
CDR3 DNA: TGCAGCGGGAGGACAGTGGGTAGGAACATTCAGTACTTC
CDR3 protein: CSGRTVGRNIQYF

D gene: .
clone size: .
J gene: TRBJ2-1
V gene: TRBV6-2/TRBV6-3
CDR3 DNA: TGTGCCAGCAGTTACTCGCGCAGGGGTGAGCAGTTCTTC
CDR3 protein: CASSYSRRGEQFF

D gene: .
clone size: .
J gene: TRBJ2-5
V gene: TRBV28
CDR3 DNA: TGTGCCAGCGGGGTAGGGGCGGGTGCCAAAGAGACCCAGTACTTC
CDR3 protein: CASGVGAGAKETQYF

D gene: .
clone size: .
J gene: TRBJ1-2
V gene: TRBV20-1
CDR3 DNA: TGCAGTGCTTTGGACAGAACCTATGGCTACACCTTC
CDR3 protein: CSALDRTYGYTF

D gene: TRBD1
clone size: few
J gene: TRBJ2-1
V gene: TRBV27
CDR3 DNA: TGTGCCAGCAACCCGACTCGGACAGGGAGAAACGAGCAGTTCTTC
CDR3 protein: CASNPTRTGRNEQFF

D gene: .
clone size: .
J gene: TRBJ1-4
V gene: TRBV4-2
CDR3 DNA: TGTGCCAGCAGCCAAGAGGGACCTGCAACTAATGAAAAACTGTTTTTT
CDR3 protein: CASSQEGPATNEKLFF

D gene: .
clone size: .
J gene: TRBJ2-2
V gene: TRBV7-2
CDR3 DNA: TGTGCCAGCAGCTTAGACCGGGCGCGGACCGGGGAGCTGTTTTTT
CDR3 protein: CASSLDRARTGELFF

D gene: TRBD2
clone size: .
J gene: TRBJ2-1
V gene: TRBV12-3/TRBV12-4
CDR3 DNA: TGTGCCAGCAGTTTTGGGGTGGCGGGAGGTAAGAATGAGCAGTTCTTC
CDR3 protein: CASSFGVAGGKNEQFF

D gene: .
clone size: .
J gene: TRBJ1-2
V gene: TRBV4-3
CDR3 DNA: TGCGCCAGCAGCCAAGAGACCAGCGGGGGCTACACCTTC
CDR3 protein: CASSQETSGGYTF

D gene: .
clone size: .
J gene: TRBJ2-3
V gene: TRBV7-3
CDR3 DNA: TGTGCCAGCAGCCTGATTGGGGCGGTAGGTGGAACAGATACGCAGTATTTT
CDR3 protein: CASSLIGAVGGTDTQYF